One T cell receptor beta chain is described in this entry. Its target is not known. The assay was immunoSEQ multiplex PCR, and TCRdb's table has in-frame clones only and misses some. The table lists about 110,000 clones, more than 90% of them singletons, with about 0.2% in the top ten. This specimen comes from a study of graft-versus-host responses after intestinal transplantation. V shed 5 bases and J 2 bases; nucleotides not matched to a gene: 2. Looked up from germline, CDR1 is SGHTA and CDR2 is FQGTGA. This CDR3 has 14 residues. Findings and limits, study-wide: The marrow of recipients harbored GvH clones, and ileum or blood showed some of them first.

Specimen: unstimulated CD4+ T cells sorted from spleen or lymph node cells, collected before transplant. This TCR was sampled from a human donor who was the organ donor for an intestinal transplant. This rearrangement joins TRBV7-3 to TRBJ2-5; 10 nucleotides align to TRBD1. This chain's CDR3 is CASSRTGGQETQYF. The DNA for the CDR3 is TGTGCCAGCAGCCGGACAGGGGGTCAAGAGACCCAGTACTTC.